These T cell receptor beta chains were read from a single sample in a study of T-cell reconstitution after alpha-beta-depleted transplantation in children. TCRdb reprocessed the PCR reads with MiXCR, giving one entry per CDR3 protein. The sample carries about 340,000 distinct CDR3 sequences, 13% recorded once. The material sequenced was PBMCs, taken from the stem cell graft. These TCRs come from a human donor who donated a stem cell graft to a child with Fanconi anemia. The CDR3 runs from the conserved cysteine through the conserved F or W. D genes are given only for firm matches. A clone size is listed for some rows: how often the clone was seen (once, few, many), or a class if it is expanded.

>TRBJ2-1|TRBV5-5|NA|many
CASRLHDGYNEQFF
>TRBJ1-5|TRBV19|NA|NA
CASRRTRSNQPQHF
>TRBJ2-4|TRBV9|NA|NA
CASSEQGKNIQYF
>TRBJ2-5|TRBV24-1|NA|NA
CATSTTYQETQYF
>TRBJ2-2|TRBV5-5|NA|NA
CASSLAVWGSSGELFF
>TRBJ2-2|TRBV15|NA|many
CATSRGRVDTGELFF
>TRBJ1-6|TRBV6-1|NA|few
CASSREGPRSSYNSPLHF
>TRBJ1-2|TRBV4-3|TRBD1|few
CASSLLLTGPNYGYTF
>TRBJ1-1|TRBV5-1|NA|few
CASREQTMNTEAFF
>TRBJ1-2|TRBV6-5|NA|many
CASRRTGESNYGYTF
>TRBJ1-1|TRBV20-1|NA|many
CSARDRRLANTEAFF
>TRBJ2-5|TRBV4-1|NA|once
CASSQVERPMQETQYF
>TRBJ2-2|TRBV5-1|TRBD2|many
CASSLQTSGLTTGELFF
>TRBJ2-3|TRBV4-1|NA|NA
CASSQRQLQDTDTQYF
>TRBJ1-5|TRBV3-1|NA|NA
CASSQDRTPGQPQHF
>TRBJ2-3|TRBV12-3/TRBV12-4|TRBD1|few
CASSSSSGTERYF
>TRBJ2-1|TRBV20-1|TRBD1|NA
CSVPPDRGTFEQFF
>TRBJ2-5|TRBV11-2|NA|many
CASSLATGRETQYF
>TRBJ2-2|TRBV5-1|TRBD2|few
CATGEGPNTGELFF
>TRBJ1-5|TRBV9|TRBD1|many
CASSPRTGDQPQHF
>TRBJ2-1|TRBV6-2/TRBV6-3|NA|many
CASNQDISYNEQFF
>TRBJ2-5|TRBV12-3/TRBV12-4|NA|few
CASSLRDWETQYF
>TRBJ1-2|TRBV3-1|NA|NA
CASAGGLNYGYTF
>TRBJ2-4|TRBV5-5|NA|many
CASSLRPKNIQYF
>TRBJ2-3|TRBV7-9|NA|NA
CASSTSGADTQYF
>TRBJ2-3|TRBV3-1|NA|few
CASSQSIGTDTQYF